The clone carrying this TCR beta chain is a singleton in its sample. V gave up 1 base and J gave up 2 bases, with 15 bases separating them. Germline V gene lookup returns CDR1 MNHEY and CDR2 SMNVEV (reference sequence). The CDR3 is 16 amino acids. Under the authors' procedure: Estimation of nucleated cell counts relied on the amplification of reference gene primers. Sequencing used immunoSEQ multiplex PCR; TCRdb keeps in-frame clones, though not all of them. V and J calls plus clone size are reproduced from that table; the DNA served to infer D and trimming. The table has more than 20,000 clones, 86% seen once; the top ten hold approximately 5%. The sample belongs to a study of blood T cell repertoires in COVID-19. For the study at large: The samples span acute and convalescent COVID-19 from the United States, Italy and Spain. Sample material is recorded as cDNA or gDNA derived from T cells, B-cell-depleted T cells, or PBMCs.

This TCR was sampled from a man aged 45-60 years with active COVID-19. The rearrangement joins TRBV27 to TRBJ2-7; TRBD1 is a possible D gene (6 bases). Sequences were obtained from peripheral blood. The CDR3 bases are TGTGCCAGCAGTTTATACAGGGACATTTCTACCTACGAGCAGTACTTC. This sequence encodes CASSLYRDISTYEQYF.